These 2 T cell receptor beta chains were all obtained from the same sample, sequenced in a study of cytomegalovirus exposure and HLA in healthy donors. Primers included in the PCR were 60 Vbeta and 13 Jbeta primers. Sequenced by immunoSEQ multiplex PCR; TCRdb stores in-frame clones only, minus some. The sample holds 90,000 to 120,000 clones; about 59% are singletons and the top ten take around 4%. Sequencing was done on a sample of PBMCs. The receptors stem from a man aged 25 to 45 in good health and CMV-seropositive.

The rearrangement joins TRBV7-2 to TRBJ1-2; no clear D gene. This CDR3 is built from 15 residues. Trimming stripped 2 bases from V and 4 bases from J, with 14 bases between. Germline V gene data show CDR1 as SGHTA and CDR2 as FQGNSA. The CDR3 bases are TGTGCCAGCAGCTTATCTCCCGACAATTCCTATGGCTACACCTTC. Translation: CASSLSPDNSYGYTF.

This chain uses TRBV6-5 with TRBJ1-6; 8 nucleotides align to TRBD1. Germline V lookup: CDR1 MNHEY, CDR2 SVGAGI. The CDR3 spans 16 residues. V was clipped by 0 bases and J by 6 bases; unmatched bases: 4. CDR3 bases: TGTGCCAGCAGTTACTCTTGGACAGGGATTAATTCACCCCTCCACTTT. This sequence encodes CASSYSWTGINSPLHF.